This entry lists 29 T cell receptor beta chains sequenced from one sample in a study of molecular identifiers for immune sequencing clone quantification. Each CDR3 protein is one row after TCRdb ran MiXCR on the PCR reads. The table records approximately 550,000 distinct CDR3 sequences, around 23% of them present only once. Material for sequencing was naive CD8+ T cells from blood, with Jurkat cell RNA spiked in. Subset meaning: FACS-sorted CD8+CD4-CCR7+CD45RA+ naive T cells. The receptors come from a human donor in good health. Some libraries in this study had Jurkat cell RNA spiked in.

The rearrangement uses TRBV5-8 and TRBJ2-2; TRBD2 matches at 8 bases. Per the germline V gene, CDR1 is SGHTS and CDR2 is YDEGEE. V was pared by 10 bases and J by 3 bases, with 8 bases of the junction left unmatched. The CDR3 sequence is 14 residues long. CDR3 region: CAGWREVDTGELFF. DNA for the CDR3: TGTGCCGGTTGGCGGGAGGTAGACACCGGGGAGCTGTTTTTT.

CDR3 region: CASCPWASVSAGVEAFF. DNA for the CDR3: TGCGCCAGCTGCCCTTGGGCCTCAGTGTCCGCGGGGGTAGAAGCTTTCTTT. This chain joins TRBV5-1 and TRBJ1-1; perhaps TRBD1 as D (5 bases). This CDR3 spans 17 amino acids. V lost 7 bases, J lost 8 bases, and 30 bases lay in between. The germline V gene encodes CDR1 SGHRS and CDR2 YFSETQ.

V is TRBV5-5 and J is TRBJ1-4; 9 nucleotides agree with TRBD1. The V segment lost 1 base and the J segment 6 bases; nucleotides outside the gene matches: 10. CDR3 length: 17 amino acids. Looked up from germline, CDR1 is SGHKS and CDR2 is YYEKEE (reference sequence). CDR3 region: CASSLLGGTGQHEKLFF. CDR3 nucleotide sequence: TGTGCCAGCAGCTTGTTAGGAGGGACAGGGCAGCATGAAAAACTGTTTTTT.

The sample holds a few counts of this clonotype. CDR3 residues: CASSLAWIGTLGETQYF. The CDR3 coding sequence is TGTGCCAGCAGCTTAGCGTGGATCGGGACCCTTGGAGAGACCCAGTACTTC. The rearrangement links TRBV7-2 to TRBJ2-5; D may match TRBD1 or TRBD2 (5 bases each). Germline V gene data show CDR1 as SGHTA and CDR2 as FQGNSA. CDR3 length equals 17 residues. Deletions cut 0 bases from V and 4 bases from J, with 18 bases between.

The chain combines TRBV27 with TRBJ2-1, with a possible D match to TRBD2 (5 bases). The V gene lost 3 bases and the J gene lost 2 bases, with 14 bases spanning the gap. Germline V gene sequence: CDR1 MNHEY, CDR2 SMNVEV (reference sequence). The CDR3 is 16 residues long. CDR3 bases: TGTGCCAGCAGTTTGAACCCCCGGAGGACCTACAATGAGCAGTTCTTC. This sequence encodes CASSLNPRRTYNEQFF.

This clonotype was counted at least ten times. Written as DNA, the CDR3 is TGTGCCAGCAGTTACTCGATACAGGATGGAGCGCAGTACTTC. Residues: CASSYSIQDGAQYF. The chain couples TRBV6-2 or TRBV6-3 to TRBJ2-4, with a tentative D call TRBD1 (5 bases). The V gene's germline CDR1 is MNHEY and CDR2 SVGEGT. This CDR3 is 14 amino acids long. The V gene lost 0 bases and the J gene lost 13 bases, with 16 bases spanning the gap.

This clonotype was seen more than once but under ten times. The J gene is TRBJ2-7, the V gene TRBV7-9, with D possibly called TRBD1 or TRBD2 (7 bases each). Germline CDR1 SEHNR, CDR2 FQNEAQ (reference sequence). CDR3 size: 19 residues. V was pared by 11 bases and J by 6 bases, with 38 bases between. CDR3 region: CASAGKTGATFTGAFEQYF. As DNA, the CDR3 is TGTGCCTCAGCGGGAAAAACAGGAGCTACGTTCACAGGGGCTTTCGAGCAGTACTTC.

This clonotype was seen a few times. The chain recombines TRBV6-5 with TRBJ2-7, with D unresolved. CDR1 MNHEY and CDR2 SVGAGI come from the germline V gene. This CDR3 has 12 amino acids. The ends were cut back, 4 bases at V and 6 bases at J, with 10 bases in the middle. CDR3 nucleotide sequence: TGTGCCAGCAGTTCCCCCTCCCGCGAGCAGTACTTC. Translating gives CASSSPSREQYF.

The chain links TRBV6-2 or TRBV6-3 to TRBJ2-1; D perhaps matches TRBD2 (5 bases). The CDR3 totals 16 residues. V was pared by 2 bases and J by 6 bases, with 17 bases between. The germline V gene encodes CDR1 MNHEY and CDR2 SVGEGT. The CDR3 loop reads CASSYPDSQATNEQFF. The CDR3 coding sequence is TGTGCCAGCAGTTACCCGGACTCGCAGGCCACCAATGAGCAGTTCTTC.

There are many counts of this clonotype. The chain combines TRBV4-1 with TRBJ1-2; 7 bases agree with TRBD1. V lost 5 bases, J lost 9 bases, and 9 bases stayed unmatched. The CDR3 extends over 13 amino acids. Germline V gene sequence: CDR1 MGHRA, CDR2 YSYEKL. The CDR3 reads CASSLDRSGRYTF. Written as DNA, the CDR3 is TGCGCCAGCAGCTTGGACAGGTCGGGCCGCTACACCTTC.

The chain carries TRBV4-1 and TRBJ2-1; D ambiguous. There are 16 residues in the CDR3. Deletions cut 5 bases from V and 4 bases from J, with 18 bases between. Germline V gene sequence: CDR1 MGHRA, CDR2 YSYEKL. CDR3 amino acids: CASSARFQANYNEQFF. The CDR3 DNA is TGCGCCAGCAGCGCCCGTTTCCAGGCAAATTACAATGAGCAGTTCTTC.

This clonotype was seen at least ten times. CDR3 region: CASSLEVHTSTDTQYF. The CDR3 DNA sequence: TGTGCCAGCAGCTTAGAGGTTCACACCAGCACAGATACGCAGTATTTT. The chain joins TRBV7-9 to TRBJ2-3; no clear D. This CDR3 spans 16 amino acids. Germline V CDR1 and CDR2: SEHNR, FQNEAQ (reference sequence). Trimming stripped 1 base from V and 0 bases from J, with 11 bases between.

The CDR3 sequence is CASSAGTGNEKLFF. The CDR3 bases are TGCGCCAGCAGCGCTGGGACAGGGAATGAAAAACTGTTTTTT. V usage is TRBV4-3 and J usage is TRBJ1-4, with 9 bases that match TRBD1. Trimming at V came to 5 bases and at J to 5 bases, leaving 3 bases not matched to a gene. The CDR3 length is 14 residues. CDR1 and CDR2 (germline): LGHNA, YSLEER.

This clonotype turned up a few times. V and J are TRBV10-3 and TRBJ1-2, with 8 bases fitting TRBD1. This CDR3 has 16 residues. The junction had 7 bases not matched to a gene; V was cut back by 4 bases and J by 0 bases. Germline V lookup: CDR1 ENHRY, CDR2 SYGVKD. CDR3 bases: TGTGCCATCAGTGGACAGGGGACTCGACCTAACTATGGCTACACCTTC. Translation: CAISGQGTRPNYGYTF.

This clonotype was counted at least ten times. This sequence joins TRBV6-5 and TRBJ2-1; D might be TRBD2 (5 bases). The germline V gene encodes CDR1 MNHEY and CDR2 SVGAGI. The CDR3 has 15 residues. V was cut by 2 bases and J by 7 bases, with 15 bases left in between. The CDR3 DNA reads TGTGCCAGCAGTTACATGGGATACGGGGTGAATGAGCAGTTCTTC. Translated: CASSYMGYGVNEQFF.

This clonotype was seen a few times. The V call is TRBV6-2 or TRBV6-3, the J call TRBJ2-7; D is unclear. Deletions cut 2 bases from V and 3 bases from J, with 14 bases between. The germline V gene has CDR1 MNHEY and CDR2 SVGEGT. The length of the CDR3 is 15 residues. CDR3 sequence reads: CASSYPEPGGYEQYF. For the CDR3, the DNA is TGTGCCAGCAGTTACCCCGAACCCGGTGGCTACGAGCAGTACTTC.

This clonotype was recorded a few times. This chain joins TRBV10-1 and TRBJ1-6; TRBD1 matches 12 bases. The junction had 16 bases not matched to a gene; V was cut back by 6 bases and J by 7 bases. Germline CDR1 and CDR2: WNHNN and SYGVQD (reference sequence). The CDR3 runs to 19 residues. CDR3 sequence (DNA): TGCGCCAGCAGCGCAATCCGGGACAGGGGGCTCTCTAGGAATTCACCCCTCCACTTT. Translating it yields CASSAIRDRGLSRNSPLHF.

At least ten counts were recorded for this clonotype. The genes are TRBV6-5 and TRBJ1-1, with no clear D. Between the trimmed V and J ends, which lost 2 bases and 4 bases, there was a span of 8 bases. CDR1 and CDR2 from the germline V gene are MNHEY and SVGAGI. This CDR3 has 13 residues. CDR3 loop: CASSYNEGTEAFF. The CDR3, as DNA: TGTGCCAGCAGTTACAACGAGGGCACTGAAGCTTTCTTT.

This clonotype was recorded many times. V gene TRBV7-9 combines with J gene TRBJ2-4, with D tentatively TRBD1 or TRBD2 (6 bases each). The V end was cut by 4 bases, the J end by 0 bases, with 16 bases between. The CDR3 contains 17 residues. Germline V gene sequence: CDR1 SEHNR, CDR2 FQNEAQ (reference sequence). CDR3 bases: TGTGCCAGCAGCTCGCGCCCAGGGGAGGCAGCCAAAAACATTCAGTACTTC. As protein: CASSSRPGEAAKNIQYF.

The sample holds a few counts of this clonotype. The chain uses TRBV3-1 and TRBJ1-1, with 7 bases aligning to TRBD1. Germline CDR1 LGHDT, CDR2 YNNKEL (reference sequence). The CDR3 extends over 16 amino acids. Trimming cost V 2 bases and J 1 base; bases outside gene matches: 7. DNA of the CDR3: TGTGCCAGCAGCCAAATTCCGGGACAGACGAACACTGAAGCTTTCTTT. This codes for CASSQIPGQTNTEAFF. Complete variable domain (other parts from reference TRBV3-1 and TRBJ1-1): DTAVSQTPKYLVTQMGNDKSIKCEQNLGHDTMYWYKQDSKKFLKIMFSYNNKELIINETVPNRFSPKSPDKAHLNLHINSLELGDSAVYFCASSQIPGQTNTEAFFGQGTRLTVV.

The chain couples TRBV4-1 to TRBJ2-5; 14 bases agree with TRBD2. CDR3 length: 17 amino acids. The V segment lost 1 base and the J segment 3 bases; nucleotides outside the gene matches: 4. Germline V gene sequence: CDR1 MGHRA, CDR2 YSYEKL. CDR3 amino acids: CASSQGLAGGPEETQYF. CDR3 DNA: TGCGCCAGCAGCCAAGGACTAGCGGGAGGGCCGGAAGAGACCCAGTACTTC.

In this sample, this clonotype turned up many times. This sequence joins TRBV27 and TRBJ1-4, with 9 bases that match TRBD1. The trim removed 3 bases at V and 8 bases at J, leaving 4 bases unmatched. CDR1 is MNHEY, CDR2 SMNVEV, per germline (reference sequence). The CDR3 spans 14 residues. The CDR3 region has the DNA TGTGCCAGCAGTTTGACAGGGGGACGGGAAAAACTGTTTTTT. It translates to CASSLTGGREKLFF. Filled out from reference TRBV27 and TRBJ1-4, the complete variable domain reads EAQVTQNPRYLITVTGKKLTVTCSQNMNHEYMSWYRQDPGLGLRQIYYSMNVEVTDKGDVPEGYKVSRKEKRNFPLILESPSPNQTSLYFCASSLTGGREKLFFGSGTQLSVL.

To note about this clonotype: This may arise from a read error, as a much more abundant clone is one base away. Here the CDR3 reads CASSLPGLGGNNQYF. The CDR3 nucleotides read TGTGCCAGCAGTCTCCCGGGACTAGGGGGAAACAATCAGTACTTC. The chain is built from TRBV28 and TRBJ2-4; 8 bases are a match to TRBD2. The CDR3 extends over 15 amino acids. Germline loops: CDR1 MDHEN, CDR2 SYDVKM. Full variable domain (rest looked up from reference TRBV28 and TRBJ2-4): DVKVTQSSRYLVKRTGEKVFLECVQDMDHENMFWYRQDPGLGLRLIYFSYDVKMKEKGDIPEGYSVSREKKERFSLILESASTNQTSMYLCASSLPGLGGNNQYFGAGTRLSVL.

This clonotype was observed a handful of times. The chain is built from TRBV19 and TRBJ1-5; 7 bases fit TRBD1. The CDR3 covers 16 residues. Germline values: CDR1 LNHDA, CDR2 SQIVND (reference sequence). V shed 5 bases and J 2 bases; nucleotides not matched to a gene: 9. The CDR3 DNA follows: TGTGCCAGTAGTCCAGCAGGGGGGCGCGGCAATCAGCCCCAGCATTTT. It is translated as CASSPAGGRGNQPQHF.

The chain links TRBV7-9 to TRBJ2-7; 7 nucleotides align to TRBD2. The germline CDR1 and CDR2 sequences are SEHNR and FQNEAQ (reference sequence). There are 13 residues in the CDR3. Germline trimming cut 8 bases from V and 3 bases from J; bases unmatched to any gene: 7. In DNA, the CDR3 is TGTGCCAGCCGCGGAGCGGGGCTCTACGAGCAGTACTTC. This encodes CASRGAGLYEQYF.

The chain carries TRBV20-1 and TRBJ2-2; D is undetermined. CDR1 is DFQATT and CDR2 is SNEGSKA in the germline V gene (reference sequence). The CDR3 contains 14 residues. Between the trimmed V and J ends, which lost 5 bases and 2 bases, there was a span of 12 bases. The CDR3 loop is CSAFDWLNTGELFF. The CDR3 bases are TGCAGTGCTTTTGACTGGTTAAACACCGGGGAGCTGTTTTTT.

Comment on this clonotype: The CDR3 carries no conserved terminal phenylalanine or tryptophan, so it likely arises from a read error. The chain couples TRBV10-1 to TRBJ1-1, with D uncertain. Germline V gives CDR1 WNHNN, CDR2 SYGVQD (reference sequence). Trimming stripped 6 bases from V and 0 bases from J, with 14 bases between. This CDR3 spans 15 amino acids. The CDR3 DNA follows: TGCGCCAGCAGCGTCGACCCTTCTATGAACACTGAAGCTTTCATT. This translates into CASSVDPSMNTEAFI.

Comments on this clonotype: A much bigger clone sits one base away, suggesting this may be a read error. CDR3 DNA: TGTGCCAGCAGCGCGGGGTACACAGATACGCAGTATTTT. Its protein product is CASSAGYTDTQYF. V and J are TRBV7-2 and TRBJ2-3; D perhaps matches TRBD2 (6 bases). The CDR3 length is 13 residues. V dropped 5 bases and J dropped 2 bases, with 8 bases sitting between them. CDR1 is SGHTA and CDR2 is FQGNSA in the germline V gene.

This clonotype was observed at least ten times. V is TRBV7-9 and J is TRBJ2-7, with D maybe TRBD2 (6 bases). The CDR3 totals 14 residues. Germline V gives CDR1 SEHNR, CDR2 FQNEAQ (reference sequence). V was trimmed by 1 base and J by 3 bases, leaving 10 bases between them. The CDR3 here is CASSLVATSYEQYF. CDR3 in DNA: TGTGCCAGCAGCTTAGTTGCGACTAGCTACGAGCAGTACTTC.